A single sample gave rise to the 11 T cell receptor beta chains below, sequenced in a study of human T cells and chemical hapten exposure. The time point was: pre-sensitization, week 0. Noted treatment: therapeutic diphenylcyclopropenone sensitization with weekly scalp DPC. One entry per CDR3 protein, called by TCRdb with MiXCR from the RACE reads. The table records approximately 370,000 distinct CDR3 sequences, about 5.4% of them present only once. Material: whole blood, obtained in connection with sensitization to the hapten diphenylcyclopropenone (DPC). These receptors were obtained from a woman younger than 35 with alopecia areata. Some clones in this sample may be carry-over from other donors' samples.

This clonotype was detected only a few times. This chain's CDR3 is CASRLAGGRRQRTDTQYF. For the CDR3, the DNA is TGTGCCAGCAGATTAGCGGGGGGCCGACGACAACGCACAGATACGCAGTATTTT. V usage is TRBV27 and J usage is TRBJ2-3; 10 positions agree with TRBD2. The CDR3 has 18 residues. CDR1 and CDR2 (germline): MNHEY, SMNVEV (reference sequence). V lost 6 bases to trimming and J lost 1 base; unmatched junction nucleotides: 13.

This clonotype has just a few counts. The V and J genes are TRBV20-1 and TRBJ1-4; no clear D. Trimming took off 1 base at V and 10 bases at J, with 16 bases between the two ends. The CDR3 is made up of 14 amino acids. Germline CDR1 and CDR2: DFQATT and SNEGSKA (reference sequence). CDR3 region: CSARVPGADLKLFF. Written as DNA, the CDR3 is TGCAGTGCTAGAGTTCCGGGAGCTGATTTAAAACTGTTTTTT.

The chain recombines TRBV3-1 with TRBJ1-2, with a tentative D call TRBD1 (5 bases). This CDR3 is 14 amino acids long. In germline, CDR1 is LGHDT, CDR2 YNNKEL (reference sequence). Deletions cut 0 bases from V and 4 bases from J, with 9 bases between. The CDR3 is CASSQEGVSYGYTF. The CDR3 DNA follows: TGTGCCAGCAGCCAAGAAGGGGTCTCCTATGGCTACACCTTC.

Concerning this clonotype itself: A much bigger clone sits one base away, suggesting this may be a read error. This CDR3 is missing its conserved last phenylalanine or tryptophan, likely due to a read error. J is TRBJ1-2 and V is TRBV9, with a weak D call TRBD1 (5 bases). Trimming cost V 3 bases and J 0 bases, with 21 bases left between them. CDR1 and CDR2 from the germline V gene are SGDLS and YYNGEE. The CDR3 loop spans 18 amino acids. CDR3 coding DNA: TGTGCCAGCAGCGCGCTTCCGGGGCCCCCCGCTTCTAACTATGGCTACACCTAC. Translating gives CASSALPGPPASNYGYTY.

This chain uses TRBV7-2 with TRBJ1-1; D not certain. Germline V gene data show CDR1 as SGHTA and CDR2 as FQGNSA. The ends were cut back, 1 base at V and 10 bases at J, with 10 bases in the middle. The CDR3 has 12 residues. CDR3 sequence reads: CASSLGPRIAFF. Here the CDR3 DNA reads TGTGCCAGCAGCTTAGGTCCGCGCATAGCTTTCTTT. Based on the CDR3 plus reference TRBV7-2 and TRBJ1-1, the full variable domain is GAGVSQSPSNKVTEKGKDVELRCDPISGHTALYWYRQSLGQGLEFLIYFQGNSAPDKSGLPSDRFSAERTGGSVSTLTIQRTQQEDSAVYLCASSLGPRIAFFGQGTRLTVV.

This clonotype was seen repeatedly, ten times or more. The V call is TRBV2, the J call TRBJ1-1; D is uncertain. The CDR3 loop spans 13 amino acids. CDR1 is SNHLY and CDR2 is FYNNEI in the germline V gene. The V and J ends lost 6 bases and 0 bases respectively, with 8 bases between them. The CDR3 bases are TGTGCCAGCAGCATACAGCTGAACACTGAAGCTTTCTTT. Protein: CASSIQLNTEAFF.

This clonotype has just a few counts. This chain joins TRBV10-3 and TRBJ1-2; D is perhaps TRBD1 (6 bases). V lost 3 bases, J lost 3 bases, and 8 bases lay in between. Germline loops: CDR1 ENHRY, CDR2 SYGVKD. The length of the CDR3 is 13 residues. As DNA, the CDR3 is TGTGCCATCAGTGAAAACAGGGACTATGGCTACACCTTC. Protein product: CAISENRDYGYTF.

The sample holds many counts of this clonotype. CDR3 residues: CASSLRQPNEKLFF. Here the CDR3 DNA reads TGTGCCAGCAGCTTAAGACAGCCTAATGAAAAACTGTTTTTT. V gene TRBV7-9 combines with J gene TRBJ1-4, with D perhaps matching TRBD1 (5 bases). The CDR3 is made up of 14 amino acids. The germline CDR1 and CDR2 sequences are SEHNR and FQNEAQ (reference sequence). V was cut by 2 bases and J by 3 bases, with 7 bases left in between.

This clonotype was found a few times. The CDR3 coding sequence is TGTGCCAGCTCCCGGGCCACCCAGGCCTACGAGCAGTACTTC. It codes for CASSRATQAYEQYF. The J gene is TRBJ2-7, the V gene TRBV9; D gene uncertain. The CDR3 has 14 residues. The germline CDR1 and CDR2 sequences are SGDLS and YYNGEE. V was cut by 7 bases and J by 2 bases, with 16 bases left in between. The variable domain in full, completed from reference TRBV9 and TRBJ2-7, reads DSGVTQTPKHLITATGQRVTLRCSPRSGDLSVYWYQQSLDQGLQFLIQYYNGEERAKGNILERFSAQQFPDLHSELNLSSLELGDSALYFCASSRATQAYEQYFGPGTRLTVT.

The J gene is TRBJ1-6, the V gene TRBV4-2, with 9 bases aligning to TRBD1. The V gene end was trimmed by 0 bases and the J gene end by 14 bases; junction bases not matched to a gene: 20. The CDR3 runs to 19 residues. Germline CDR1 reads LGHNA; CDR2 reads YNFKEQ. The CDR3 region has the DNA TGTGCCAGCAGCCAAGATACCGGGACAGGGAGGTTCCAAATTGGGGCCCTCCACTTT. Residues: CASSQDTGTGRFQIGALHF.

This clonotype was picked up a small number of times. The rearrangement links TRBV4-2 to TRBJ1-2; D gene ambiguous. Looked up from germline, CDR1 is LGHNA and CDR2 is YNFKEQ. This CDR3 has 17 amino acids. Trimming took off 0 bases at V and 0 bases at J, with 14 bases between the two ends. Here the CDR3 DNA reads TGTGCCAGCAGCCAAGAAGGAGCAGGTTCGACTAACTATGGCTACACCTTC. Encoded protein: CASSQEGAGSTNYGYTF.